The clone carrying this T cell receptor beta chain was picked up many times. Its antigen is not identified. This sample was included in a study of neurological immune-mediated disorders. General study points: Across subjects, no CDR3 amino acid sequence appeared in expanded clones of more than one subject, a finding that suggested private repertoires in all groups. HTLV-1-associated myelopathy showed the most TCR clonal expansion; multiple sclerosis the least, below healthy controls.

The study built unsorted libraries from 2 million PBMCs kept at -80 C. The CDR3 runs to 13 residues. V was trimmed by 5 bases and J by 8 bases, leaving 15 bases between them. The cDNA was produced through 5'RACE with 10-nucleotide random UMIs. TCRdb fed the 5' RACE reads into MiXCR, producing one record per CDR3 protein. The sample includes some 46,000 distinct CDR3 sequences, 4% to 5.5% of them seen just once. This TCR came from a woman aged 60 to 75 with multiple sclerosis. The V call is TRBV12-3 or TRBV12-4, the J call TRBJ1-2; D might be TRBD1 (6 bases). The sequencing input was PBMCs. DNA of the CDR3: TGTGCCAGCAGTCCAGACAGGCTTGACGGCTACACCTTC. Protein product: CASSPDRLDGYTF.